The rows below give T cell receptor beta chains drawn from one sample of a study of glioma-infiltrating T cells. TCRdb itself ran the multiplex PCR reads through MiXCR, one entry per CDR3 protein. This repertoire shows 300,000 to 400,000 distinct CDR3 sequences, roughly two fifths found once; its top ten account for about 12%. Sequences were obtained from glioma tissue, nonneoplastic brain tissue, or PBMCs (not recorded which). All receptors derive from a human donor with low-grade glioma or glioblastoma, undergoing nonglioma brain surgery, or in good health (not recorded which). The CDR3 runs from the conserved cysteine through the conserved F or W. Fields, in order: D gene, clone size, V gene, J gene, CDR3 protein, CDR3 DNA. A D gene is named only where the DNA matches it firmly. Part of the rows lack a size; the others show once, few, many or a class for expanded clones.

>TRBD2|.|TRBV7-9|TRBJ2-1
CASSLSLAGSYNEQFF
TGTGCCAGCAGCTTATCCCTAGCGGGCTCCTACAATGAGCAGTTCTTC
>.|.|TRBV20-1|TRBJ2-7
CSARGNTDTTYEQYF
TGCAGTGCTAGGGGGAATACGGACACCACCTACGAGCAGTACTTC
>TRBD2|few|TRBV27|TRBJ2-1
CASRPISGNEQFF
TGTGCCAGCAGGCCTATTAGCGGGAATGAGCAGTTCTTC
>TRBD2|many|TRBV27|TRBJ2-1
CASSLGTSGRNEQFF
TGTGCCAGCAGTTTAGGGACTAGCGGGAGGAATGAGCAGTTCTTC
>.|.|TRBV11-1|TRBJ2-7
CASSSTRAGDYEQYF
TGTGCCAGCAGCTCCACCCGCGCGGGCGACTACGAGCAGTACTTC
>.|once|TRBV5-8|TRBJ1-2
CASSHEANYGYTF
TGTGCCAGCAGCCATGAGGCCAACTATGGCTACACCTTC
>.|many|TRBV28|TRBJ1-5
CASIPWGRRSNQPQHF
TGTGCCAGCATCCCTTGGGGACGGCGGTCCAATCAGCCCCAGCATTTT
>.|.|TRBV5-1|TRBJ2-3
CASSYSGGGDTDTQYF
TGCGCCAGCAGCTATTCGGGGGGCGGCGACACAGATACGCAGTATTTT
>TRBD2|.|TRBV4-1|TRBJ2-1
CASTRSSSGNVIHEQFF
TGCGCCAGCACCCGTTCGAGTAGCGGGAATGTCATCCATGAGCAGTTCTTC
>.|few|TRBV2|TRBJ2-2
CASKRSGELFF
TGTGCCAGCAAGAGGTCCGGGGAGCTGTTTTTT
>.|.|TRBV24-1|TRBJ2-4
CATGDPLDGDIQYF
TGTGCCACCGGTGACCCTCTGGACGGAGACATTCAGTACTTC
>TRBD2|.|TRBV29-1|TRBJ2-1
CSVDLRLAGSYNEQFF
TGCAGCGTTGACCTGAGGCTAGCGGGTTCCTACAATGAGCAGTTCTTC
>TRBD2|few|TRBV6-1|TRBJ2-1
CASRRRSGSMDGEQFF
TGTGCCAGCAGAAGACGGAGCGGGAGCATGGATGGTGAGCAGTTCTTC
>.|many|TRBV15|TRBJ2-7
CATSIPGYEQYF
TGTGCCACCAGCATCCCCGGCTACGAGCAGTACTTC
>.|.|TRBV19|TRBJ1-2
CASGQTTPPNYGYTF
TGTGCCAGTGGACAGACGACCCCCCCTAACTATGGCTACACCTTC
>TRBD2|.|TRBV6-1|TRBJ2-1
CASSALAGNRNEQFF
TGTGCCAGCAGTGCCCTAGCGGGAAATCGTAATGAGCAGTTCTTC
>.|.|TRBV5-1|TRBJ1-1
CASSLLGQSGEAFF
TGCGCCAGCAGCCTCCTCGGACAGTCGGGAGAAGCTTTCTTT
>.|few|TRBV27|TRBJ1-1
CASSHGTANTEAFF
TGTGCCAGCAGTCATGGCACCGCGAACACTGAAGCTTTCTTT
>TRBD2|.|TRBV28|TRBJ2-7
CASGYSRGAYEQYF
TGTGCCAGCGGTTACTCGCGGGGGGCCTACGAGCAGTACTTC
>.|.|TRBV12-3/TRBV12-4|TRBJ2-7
CASKDGFRSYEQYF
TGTGCCAGCAAGGATGGTTTTAGGTCCTACGAGCAGTACTTC
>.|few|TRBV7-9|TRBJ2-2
CASSLGLRTANTGELFF
TGTGCCAGCAGCTTGGGGCTAAGGACAGCGAACACCGGGGAGCTGTTTTTT
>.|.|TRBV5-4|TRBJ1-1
CASSFTKQGNTEAFF
TGTGCCAGCAGCTTCACCAAACAGGGTAACACTGAAGCTTTCTTT
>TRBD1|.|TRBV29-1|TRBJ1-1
CSGRTGLVTEAFF
TGCAGCGGACGGACAGGGCTCGTCACTGAAGCTTTCTTT
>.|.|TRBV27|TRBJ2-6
CASSLNRRLTRANVLTF
TGTGCCAGCAGTTTGAACAGGCGCCTCACTCGGGCCAACGTCCTGACTTTC
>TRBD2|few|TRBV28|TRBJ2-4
CASSLYPSASGKNIQYF
TGTGCCAGCAGTTTATACCCTTCGGCTAGCGGGAAAAACATTCAGTACTTC
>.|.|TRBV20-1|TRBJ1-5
CSARGRGMSSKPQHF
TGCAGTGCTAGAGGCCGCGGTATGTCTAGTAAGCCCCAGCATTTT
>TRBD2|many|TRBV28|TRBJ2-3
CASPTRSGSRTDTQYF
TGTGCCAGCCCAACGAGAAGCGGGAGTCGCACAGATACGCAGTATTTT
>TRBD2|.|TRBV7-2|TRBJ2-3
CASSLSSSGRSTDTQYF
TGTGCCAGCAGCTTAAGCTCGAGCGGGAGGAGCACAGATACGCAGTATTTT
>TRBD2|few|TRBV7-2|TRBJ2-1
CASRKGLAGVDEQFF
TGTGCCAGCAGGAAGGGACTAGCGGGAGTGGATGAGCAGTTCTTC